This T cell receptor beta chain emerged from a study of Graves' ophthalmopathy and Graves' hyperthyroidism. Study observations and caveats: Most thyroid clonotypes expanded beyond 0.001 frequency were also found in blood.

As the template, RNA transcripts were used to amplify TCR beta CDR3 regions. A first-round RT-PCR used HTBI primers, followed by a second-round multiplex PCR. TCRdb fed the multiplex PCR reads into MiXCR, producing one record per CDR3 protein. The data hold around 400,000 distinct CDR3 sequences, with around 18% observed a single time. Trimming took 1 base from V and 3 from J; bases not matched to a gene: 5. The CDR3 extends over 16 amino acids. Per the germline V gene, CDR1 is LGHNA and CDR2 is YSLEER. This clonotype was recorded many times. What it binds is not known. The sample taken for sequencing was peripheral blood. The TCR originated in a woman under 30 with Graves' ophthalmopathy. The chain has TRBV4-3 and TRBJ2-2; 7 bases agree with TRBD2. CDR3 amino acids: CASSQAASGYTGELFF. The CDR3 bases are TGCGCCAGCAGCCAAGCAGCTAGCGGATACACCGGGGAGCTGTTTTTT.